The sequence of this TCR beta chain was determined in a study of cytomegalovirus exposure and HLA in healthy donors. Participants comprised healthy donors of bone marrow. Germline-derived CDR1 and CDR2 are SNHLY and FYNNEI. V lost 3 bases and J lost 0, with 6 bases in between. The CDR3 runs 14 residues. 13 Jbeta primers and 60 Vbeta primers were used for the PCR. Sequencing was performed with immunoSEQ multiplex PCR; in TCRdb, only in-frame clones are kept and a portion is missing. Here the sample spans about 200,000 clones, over 75% being singletons. Sequencing was done on a sample of PBMCs. The TCR originated in a boy aged 2 to 10 in good health and CMV-seronegative. The V call is TRBV2, the J call TRBJ1-3; no clear D gene. CDR3 sequence: CASSEAFSGNTIYF. The CDR3 nucleotides are TGTGCCAGCAGTGAGGCTTTCTCTGGAAACACCATATATTTT.